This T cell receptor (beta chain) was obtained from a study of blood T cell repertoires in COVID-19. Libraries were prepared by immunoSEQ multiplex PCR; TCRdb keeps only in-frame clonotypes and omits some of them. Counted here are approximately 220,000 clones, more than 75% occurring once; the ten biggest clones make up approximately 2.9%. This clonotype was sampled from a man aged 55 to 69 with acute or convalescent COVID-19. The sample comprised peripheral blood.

CDR3 sequence (DNA): TGCGCCAGCAGCCCATCCGGGGGAGGCGCCTACAATGAGCAGTTCTTC. It yields the protein CASSPSGGGAYNEQFF. The rearrangement links TRBV5-1 to TRBJ2-1, with a tentative D call TRBD2 (6 bases). Trimming took off 4 bases at V and 2 bases at J, with 16 bases between the two ends. This CDR3 comprises 16 residues. CDR1 is SGHRS, CDR2 YFSETQ, per germline.